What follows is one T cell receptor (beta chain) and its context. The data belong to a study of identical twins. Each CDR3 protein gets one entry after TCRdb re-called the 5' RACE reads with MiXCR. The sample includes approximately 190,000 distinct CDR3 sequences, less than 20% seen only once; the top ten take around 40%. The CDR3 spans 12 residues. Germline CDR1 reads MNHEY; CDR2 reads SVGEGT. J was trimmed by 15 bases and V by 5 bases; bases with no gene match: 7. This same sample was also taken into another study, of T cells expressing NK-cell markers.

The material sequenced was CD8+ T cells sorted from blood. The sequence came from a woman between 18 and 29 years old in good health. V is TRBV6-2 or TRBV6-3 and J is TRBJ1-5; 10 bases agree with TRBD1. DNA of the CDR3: TGTGCCAGCAGTATGCGACAGGGGGCCCCGCATTTT. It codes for CASSMRQGAPHF.